This TCR beta chain originates from a study of cytomegalovirus exposure and HLA in healthy donors. Background on the study: The study's early data release held tens of millions of unique TCRs from HLA-typed donors. Notes on the study in general: Under in vitro conditions, a few CMV-associated chains were confirmed as specific for CMV antigens.

Primers included in the PCR were 60 Vbeta and 13 Jbeta primers. Method: immunoSEQ multiplex PCR; TCRdb's copy keeps in-frame clones and lacks some. The table includes under 200,000 clones, approximately 88% detected once. The donors were healthy bone marrow donors. A few counts support this clone. Its antigen remains unidentified. CDR1 SNHLY and CDR2 FYNNEI come from the germline V gene. The length of the CDR3 is 14 residues. V was clipped by 5 bases and J by 3 bases, with 11 bases between them. The sequence was collected from a boy younger than 10 in good health and CMV-seronegative. The specimen was PBMCs. The genes are TRBV2 and TRBJ1-5; D is unresolved. The CDR3 nucleotides are TGTGCCAGCAGTCCTGGCAGGAACAATCAGCCCCAGCATTTT. This encodes CASSPGRNNQPQHF.